This entry features one T cell receptor (beta chain) sequence. This sample is drawn from a study of cytomegalovirus exposure and HLA in healthy donors. Whole-study context: Prior work identified around 100 million unique TCR beta sequences in approximately 180 million T cells.

The CDR3 has 17 amino acids. Germline values: CDR1 SGDLS, CDR2 YYNGEE. V was cut by 0 bases and J by 0 bases, with 13 bases left in between. PCR used 60 Vbeta primers and 13 Jbeta primers. Produced via immunoSEQ multiplex PCR; TCRdb's table is partial and in-frame only. The table has some 160,000 clones, around 83% seen once. The clonotype comes from a male donor in good health and CMV-seropositive. Sequencing was carried out using PBMCs. This rearrangement joins TRBV9 to TRBJ1-3; a weak D match, TRBD1 (6 bases). The CDR3 region is CASSVAVDSLSGNTIYF. DNA for the CDR3: TGTGCCAGCAGCGTAGCTGTGGACAGCCTCTCTGGAAACACCATATATTTT.